These 20 T cell receptor beta chains came from one sample sequenced in a study of chemoradiotherapy in HPV16-positive cancers. Profiled with immunoSEQ multiplex PCR; TCRdb holds only in-frame clones, not every one. The data contain about 8,900 clones, about 88% of them singletons. Here the sequenced sample was tumor tissue, taken from a patient who underwent chemoradiotherapy. These receptor sequences come from a human donor with HPV-associated anogenital cancer.

The chain joins TRBV28 to TRBJ2-7, with 8 bases identical to TRBD1. Germline lookup yields CDR1 MDHEN and CDR2 SYDVKM. The CDR3 consists of 14 residues. The V segment lost 5 bases and the J segment 2 bases; nucleotides outside the gene matches: 5. This CDR3 is CASSPWTGTYEQYF. CDR3 bases: TGTGCCAGCAGTCCGTGGACAGGGACCTACGAGCAGTACTTC.

The chain's CDR3 is CASSSGQGLDYTEAFF. The CDR3 DNA follows: TGTGCCAGCAGTTCAGGACAGGGCCTCGATTACACTGAAGCTTTCTTT. The chain uses TRBV6-5 and TRBJ1-1; 8 bases are shared with TRBD1. Trimming cost V 4 bases and J 3 bases; bases outside gene matches: 10. In germline, CDR1 is MNHEY, CDR2 SVGAGI. There are 16 residues in the CDR3.

The V gene is TRBV7-9, the J gene TRBJ1-1; no definite D call. The length of the CDR3 is 16 residues. The V and J ends lost 5 bases and 0 bases respectively, with 16 bases between them. The V gene's germline CDR1 is SEHNR and CDR2 FQNEAQ (reference sequence). CDR3 in DNA: TGTGCCAGCAGCCCGTTGAGAGGGATCATGAACACTGAAGCTTTCTTT. It encodes CASSPLRGIMNTEAFF. The entire variable domain, with the rest obtained from reference TRBV7-9 and TRBJ1-1, is as follows: DTGVSQNPRHKITKRGQNVTFRCDPISEHNRLYWYRQTLGQGPEFLTYFQNEAQLEKSRLLSDRFSAERPKGSFSTLEIQRTEQGDSAMYLCASSPLRGIMNTEAFFGQGTRLTVV.

The genes are TRBV25-1 and TRBJ1-1, with D tentatively TRBD1 (6 bases). Trimming shortened V by 4 bases and J by 1 base, and 13 bases separated the two germline ends. Germline-derived CDR1 and CDR2 are MGHDK and SYGVNS. The CDR3 runs to 15 residues. Here the CDR3 reads CASSGYRARNTEAFF. The CDR3 DNA sequence: TGTGCCAGCAGTGGCTACAGGGCTCGGAACACTGAAGCTTTCTTT.

The chain recombines TRBV13 with TRBJ1-1, with D unresolved. Deletions cut 5 bases from V and 5 bases from J, with 15 bases between. The CDR3 length is 14 residues. CDR1 PRHDT and CDR2 FYEKMQ come from the germline V gene (reference sequence). The CDR3 DNA reads TGTGCCAGCAGCCCTTTGGAGGGCGGGACTGAAGCTTTCTTT. It codes for CASSPLEGGTEAFF.

The V and J genes are TRBV7-9 and TRBJ1-4; D possibly corresponds to TRBD1 (6 bases). The CDR3 consists of 15 residues. Germline V lookup: CDR1 SEHNR, CDR2 FQNEAQ (reference sequence). Trimming left V 4 bases short and J 8 bases short, with 17 bases between. The CDR3 nucleotides are TGTGCCAGCAGCTCAACGGACAGTTCCAGCGAAAAACTGTTTTTT. It translates to CASSSTDSSSEKLFF.

The chain is built from TRBV5-6 and TRBJ2-7; D remains unclear. V was shortened by 1 base and J by 3 bases, with 14 bases between the two germline ends. Per germline, CDR1 SGHDT and CDR2 YYEEEE. The CDR3 is made up of 15 amino acids. In nucleotides, the CDR3 is TGTGCCAGCAGCTTGATGGGCGGATTTATCTACGAGCAGTACTTC. It specifies CASSLMGGFIYEQYF.

The rearrangement uses TRBV5-1 and TRBJ1-3, with a weak D call TRBD1 (5 bases). Germline V gene lookup returns CDR1 SGHRS and CDR2 YFSETQ. This CDR3 region has 14 residues. V was trimmed by 4 bases and J by 3 bases, leaving 11 bases between them. The CDR3 here is CASSQGGSGNTIYF. CDR3 DNA sequence: TGCGCCAGCAGCCAGGGTGGTAGTGGAAACACCATATATTTT.

V and J are TRBV28 and TRBJ1-2, with 7 bases matching TRBD1. The CDR3 consists of 13 residues. V lost 8 bases, J lost 4 bases, and 7 bases stayed unmatched. The V gene's germline CDR1 is MDHEN and CDR2 SYDVKM. CDR3 sequence reads: CASHRQGPYGYTF. The CDR3 coding sequence is TGTGCCAGCCATCGACAGGGACCCTATGGCTACACCTTC.

V gene TRBV5-1 combines with J gene TRBJ2-3; D gene uncertain. The V end was cut by 3 bases, the J end by 0 bases, with 5 bases between. This CDR3 region has 13 residues. CDR1 SGHRS and CDR2 YFSETQ come from the germline V gene. The CDR3 here is CASSSQSTDTQYF. The CDR3 DNA sequence: TGCGCCAGCAGCTCGCAGAGCACAGATACGCAGTATTTT. Combining the CDR3 with reference TRBV5-1 and TRBJ2-3 gives the whole variable domain KAGVTQTPRYLIKTRGQQVTLSCSPISGHRSVSWYQQTPGQGLQFLFEYFSETQRNKGNFPGRFSGRQFSNSRSEMNVSTLELGDSALYLCASSSQSTDTQYFGPGTRLTVL.

This clone was found a few times. The chain is built from TRBV5-1 and TRBJ2-3; 8 positions agree with TRBD2. There are 21 residues in the CDR3. Germline V CDR1 and CDR2: SGHRS, YFSETQ. V trimming: 4 bases; J trimming: 0 bases; junction bases outside the gene matches: 22. CDR3 residues: CASSGIWLERGHPTSTDTQYF. The DNA of the CDR3 is TGCGCCAGCAGCGGGATTTGGTTGGAGCGGGGGCACCCTACTAGCACAGATACGCAGTATTTT.

This chain joins TRBV19 and TRBJ1-5, with no clear D. CDR3 length equals 15 residues. Germline lookup yields CDR1 LNHDA and CDR2 SQIVND (reference sequence). V lost 4 bases, J lost 0 bases, and 10 bases lay in between. The CDR3 DNA is TGTGCCAGTAGTAGGGCTGGGTATAGCAATCAGCCCCAGCATTTT. Amino acids: CASSRAGYSNQPQHF.

Only one count was recorded for this clone. This chain uses TRBV6-1 with TRBJ2-7; 10 bases match TRBD1. V was clipped by 10 bases and J by 3 bases; unmatched bases: 6. The CDR3 totals 13 residues. Germline assignment: CDR1 MNHNS and CDR2 SASEGT. CDR3 residues: CAIMTGGGYEQYF. Written as DNA, the CDR3 is TGTGCCATCATGACAGGGGGCGGCTACGAGCAGTACTTC.

As DNA, the CDR3 is TGTGCCAGCTCACCGATTTCCTCCCCGGGAGAGACCCAGTACTTC. This translates into CASSPISSPGETQYF. The rearrangement links TRBV18 to TRBJ2-5; D is uncertain. There are 15 residues in the CDR3. Trimming shortened V by 3 bases and J by 4 bases, and 15 bases separated the two germline ends. Germline V gives CDR1 KGHSH, CDR2 LQKENI.

This sequence joins TRBV18 and TRBJ2-3; D not resolved. Trimming removed 3 bases at V and 1 base at J, with 8 bases between. There are 14 residues in the CDR3. In germline, CDR1 is KGHSH, CDR2 LQKENI. CDR3 sequence reads: CASSPSVGTDTQYF. In DNA, the CDR3 is TGTGCCAGCTCACCCTCGGTGGGCACAGATACGCAGTATTTT.

The chain links TRBV7-9 to TRBJ2-7; TRBD2 agrees at 7 bases. From germline, CDR1 is SEHNR and CDR2 FQNEAQ (reference sequence). V lost 0 bases to trimming and J lost 5 bases; unmatched junction nucleotides: 4. CDR3 length equals 14 residues. CDR3 residues: CASSLAGGPHEQYF. CDR3 nucleotides: TGTGCCAGCAGCTTAGCGGGAGGGCCCCACGAGCAGTACTTC.

V usage is TRBV5-1 and J usage is TRBJ2-3, with D uncertain. CDR1 and CDR2 (germline): SGHRS, YFSETQ. CDR3 length equals 13 residues. Between the trimmed V and J ends, which lost 1 base and 6 bases, there was a span of 9 bases. The CDR3 DNA sequence: TGCGCCAGCAGCTTGTCCTTCGGGGATACGCAGTATTTT. Translated, it gives CASSLSFGDTQYF. Full variable domain (rest looked up from reference TRBV5-1 and TRBJ2-3): KAGVTQTPRYLIKTRGQQVTLSCSPISGHRSVSWYQQTPGQGLQFLFEYFSETQRNKGNFPGRFSGRQFSNSRSEMNVSTLELGDSALYLCASSLSFGDTQYFGPGTRLTVL.

This clone was detected only a few times. V and J are TRBV2 and TRBJ1-5; D call uncertain. This CDR3 has 16 residues. Trimming removed 3 bases from V and 11 bases from J, with 23 bases in between. From germline, CDR1 is SNHLY and CDR2 FYNNEI. Here the CDR3 reads CASSEAVTSAGVAQHF. The CDR3 DNA sequence: TGTGCCAGCAGTGAGGCGGTGACTTCGGCCGGGGTGGCCCAGCATTTT. The variable domain in full, with the rest retrieved from reference TRBV2 and TRBJ1-5, is EPEVTQTPSHQVTQMGQEVILRCVPISNHLYFYWYRQILGQKVEFLVSFYNNEISEKSEIFDDQFSVERPDGSNFTLKIRSTKLEDSAMYFCASSEAVTSAGVAQHFGDGTRLSIL.

The rearrangement joins TRBV11-2 to TRBJ2-1, with 16 bases aligning to TRBD2. V lost 1 base to trimming and J lost 11 bases; unmatched junction nucleotides: 8. Germline V gives CDR1 SGHAT, CDR2 FQNNGV. This CDR3 is built from 17 residues. DNA for the CDR3: TGTGCCAGCAGCTTAGCGGTAGGGACTAGCGGGAGGGCCAAGCAGTTCTTC. It specifies CASSLAVGTSGRAKQFF. The full variable domain, rest sourced from reference TRBV11-2 and TRBJ2-1, is EAGVAQSPRYKIIEKRQSVAFWCNPISGHATLYWYQQILGQGPKLLIQFQNNGVVDDSQLPKDRFSAERLKGVDSTLKIQPAKLEDSAVYLCASSLAVGTSGRAKQFFGPGTRLTVL.

This clone was observed a single time. The chain is built from TRBV4-1 and TRBJ2-1, with 10 nucleotides matching TRBD2. CDR3 length equals 17 residues. V trimming: 4 bases; J trimming: 7 bases; junction bases outside the gene matches: 13. CDR1 and CDR2 (germline): MGHRA, YSYEKL. CDR3 in amino acids: CASSLGSGGAGSNEQFF. The CDR3 bases are TGCGCCAGCAGCCTAGGAAGCGGGGGGGCCGGATCGAATGAGCAGTTCTTC.